These 14 T cell receptor beta chains were sequenced from one sample in a study of blood T cells in healthy people across ages. It was with a sample-barcoded 5' primer and a J-beta primer mix that a second PCR of roughly 7 to 12 cycles was run. One entry per CDR3 protein results from TCRdb running MiXCR on the 5' RACE reads. The repertoire includes about 780,000 distinct CDR3 sequences, around half of them detected once, and 15% to 20% sits in the top ten. Material for sequencing was blood. The receptors here all came from a man older than 75 in good health.

This clonotype showed up just a few times. The genes are TRBV20-1 and TRBJ1-4; 9 nucleotides align to TRBD1. Unmatched junction bases numbered 12, after V lost 6 bases and J lost 7 bases. The CDR3 spans 15 residues. Germline lookup yields CDR1 DFQATT and CDR2 SNEGSKA (reference sequence). The CDR3 DNA sequence: TGCAGTGCAAAAGATGGGGGACAGGGCGGTGAAAAACTGTTTTTT. This encodes CSAKDGGQGGEKLFF.

The chain couples TRBV5-1 to TRBJ2-1; 8 nucleotides match TRBD2. The CDR3 runs to 19 residues. V was pared by 7 bases and J by 3 bases, with 21 bases of the junction left unmatched. Germline V CDR1 and CDR2: SGHRS, YFSETQ. CDR3: CASGDAGSGTHSIYNEQFF. The CDR3 DNA follows: TGCGCCAGCGGGGATGCAGGTAGCGGGACGCATTCTATCTACAATGAGCAGTTCTTC.

This clonotype showed up many times. Given a much more abundant clone one base away, this may be a read error. This chain joins TRBV20-1 and TRBJ2-5; D tentatively reads TRBD1 or TRBD2 (6 bases each). CDR3 size: 11 residues. Germline CDR1 DFQATT, CDR2 SNEGSKA (reference sequence). The CDR3 region has the DNA TGCAGTCCTAGGGGGGACAATGAGCAGTACTTC. Its translation is CSPRGDNEQYF.

The V and J genes are TRBV20-1 and TRBJ2-7; a weak D match, TRBD2 (7 bases). Germline-derived CDR1 and CDR2 are DFQATT and SNEGSKA (reference sequence). The CDR3 contains 14 residues. The ends were cut back, 3 bases at V and 2 bases at J, with 14 bases in the middle. This CDR3 reads CSARSSGGPYEQYF. As DNA, the CDR3 is TGCAGTGCTAGGTCCTCCGGGGGGCCCTACGAGCAGTACTTC.

The chain links TRBV25-1 to TRBJ2-3, with 8 bases aligning to TRBD2. Per the germline V gene, CDR1 is MGHDK and CDR2 is SYGVNS. There are 15 residues in the CDR3. With 3 bases clipped from V and 3 bases from J, the junction kept 5 bases outside the gene matches. The CDR3 is CASSDREGITDTQYF. For the CDR3, the DNA is TGTGCCAGCAGTGATCGGGAGGGGATAACAGATACGCAGTATTTT.

This chain connects TRBV6-4 to TRBJ2-3; 13 positions agree with TRBD2. This CDR3 comprises 17 residues. Germline loops: CDR1 MRHNA, CDR2 SNTAGT. V lost 0 bases to trimming and J lost 2 bases; unmatched junction nucleotides: 2. CDR3 sequence reads: CASSDSLAGGTTDTQYF. CDR3 nucleotide sequence: TGTGCCAGCAGTGACTCACTAGCGGGAGGGACCACAGATACGCAGTATTTT.

This clonotype turned up a few times. This chain joins TRBV12-3 or TRBV12-4 and TRBJ2-1, with TRBD2 matching 11 bases. The CDR3 is made up of 14 amino acids. V was pared by 7 bases and J by 5 bases, with 4 bases of the junction left unmatched. The CDR3 DNA is TGTGCCAGCACGCCTAGCGGGAGGCACAATGAGCAGTTCTTC. It encodes CASTPSGRHNEQFF.

The rearrangement joins TRBV7-9 to TRBJ2-3, with TRBD1 as a possible D gene (6 bases). CDR1 and CDR2 (germline): SEHNR, FQNEAQ (reference sequence). The CDR3 is made up of 15 amino acids. Trimming pared 5 bases from V and 2 bases from J, leaving 14 bases between. In DNA form, the CDR3 reads TGTGCCAGCAGCGCCTGGACAGAATCCACAGATACGCAGTATTTT. Translation gives CASSAWTESTDTQYF.

The chain joins TRBV13 to TRBJ2-7; 8 bases align to TRBD1. The V gene's germline CDR1 is PRHDT and CDR2 FYEKMQ (reference sequence). V trimming: 3 bases; J trimming: 6 bases; junction bases outside the gene matches: 4. The CDR3 totals 13 residues. The CDR3 is CASSFGQGPEQYF. The CDR3 DNA follows: TGTGCCAGCAGCTTCGGACAGGGACCCGAGCAGTACTTC.

This chain links TRBV4-3 with TRBJ1-2, with D possibly TRBD1 on 5 matching bases. CDR1 and CDR2 from the germline V gene are LGHNA and YSLEER. This CDR3 is 17 amino acids long. Trimming left V 3 bases short and J 4 bases short, with 21 bases between. CDR3 nucleotides: TGCGCCAGCAGCCAGGGCAGATCGACAGCTGGATTCTATGGCTACACCTTC. It codes for CASSQGRSTAGFYGYTF.

This chain connects TRBV6-2 or TRBV6-3 to TRBJ1-5, with 7 positions matching TRBD1. Germline V gives CDR1 MNHEY, CDR2 SVGEGT. V lost 0 bases, J lost 6 bases, and 11 bases stayed unmatched. The CDR3 extends over 17 amino acids. CDR3 residues: CASSYSSFTGAAQPQHF. In nucleotides, the CDR3 is TGTGCCAGCAGTTACTCGAGTTTCACAGGGGCTGCTCAGCCCCAGCATTTT.

In its sample, this clonotype was seen many times. The rearrangement uses TRBV29-1 and TRBJ2-7; D tentatively reads TRBD1 or TRBD2 (5 bases each). The ends were cut back, 2 bases at V and 5 bases at J, with 19 bases in the middle. The CDR3 is made up of 15 amino acids. Per the germline V gene, CDR1 is SQVTM and CDR2 is ANQGSEA. CDR3 sequence (DNA): TGCAGCGTTGAAACCCCGGGGACGAGTCGCGACGAGCAGTACTTC. Its protein is CSVETPGTSRDEQYF.

Notes on this clonotype: A much larger clone is a single base away; this may be a read error. The CDR3 region is CASREGLAGSDNEQFF. In nucleotides, the CDR3 is TGTGCCAGCAGAGAGGGACTAGCGGGATCTGACAATGAGCAGTTCTTC. The rearrangement links TRBV28 to TRBJ2-1; 13 nucleotides agree with TRBD2. Unmatched junction bases numbered 7, after V lost 6 bases and J lost 5 bases. The CDR3 is 16 amino acids. Germline CDR1 is MDHEN and CDR2 is SYDVKM.

This clonotype appeared a few times. J is TRBJ2-7 and V is TRBV29-1; a possible D gene is TRBD2 (5 bases). The germline V gene has CDR1 SQVTM and CDR2 ANQGSEA. The CDR3 is 13 amino acids. V shed 5 bases and J shed 2 bases, with 13 bases lying between them. CDR3 sequence (DNA): TGCAGCGTTCAATGGACTGGAGCCTACGAGCAGTACTTC. Protein sequence: CSVQWTGAYEQYF.